This passage covers 12 T cell receptor beta chains from one sample sequenced in a study of patients and donors after allogeneic stem cell transplantation (dated by TCRdb to 2020 to 2022). Libraries came from RT-PCR. Sequenced on a NextSeq 550. The public reads were reprocessed in TCRdb via fastp at Q25 and MiXCR, keeping in-frame beta chains. Rows are combined by CDR3 protein, so each entry shows the most common genes and DNA. The sample table holds about a million distinct CDR3 sequences, of which more than 15% were seen once. Around 6% of the sample goes to the ten largest clones. The sequencing input was blood, either unsorted or a sorted T cell fraction (not recorded which). The receptors come from a human donor who was either an allogeneic HSCT recipient or a stem cell or donor lymphocyte infusion donor (not recorded which). It is not recorded whose cells these are; they may come from a transplant donor.

This chain joins TRBV20-1 and TRBJ1-1, with D possibly TRBD1 on 5 matching bases. CDR3 length: 11 amino acids. Trimming removed 0 bases from V and 11 bases from J, with 10 bases in between. The germline CDR1 and CDR2 sequences are DFQATT and SNEGSKA (reference sequence). The CDR3 region is CSAREGQLAFF. CDR3 nucleotide sequence: TGCAGTGCTAGAGAGGGGCAGCTCGCTTTCTTT.

This clonotype appeared a few times. V usage is TRBV4-2 and J usage is TRBJ2-7; 8 bases are shared with TRBD1. The CDR3 runs 15 residues. Losses at the gene ends were 3 bases for V and 3 bases for J; bases not matched to a gene: 7. Germline values: CDR1 LGHNA, CDR2 YNFKEQ. In DNA form, the CDR3 reads TGTGCCAGCAGCCATCCGGACAGGGAAAACTACGAGCAGTACTTC. Translated: CASSHPDRENYEQYF.

This clonotype was counted between two and nine times. The V gene is TRBV15, the J gene TRBJ2-1, with 13 bases that match TRBD2. Germline assignment: CDR1 LNHNV and CDR2 YYDKDF (reference sequence). J gave up 5 bases and V 5 bases, and 9 bases lay outside the gene matches. The CDR3 loop spans 17 amino acids. The CDR3 sequence is CATSQRILAGGNNEQFF. The CDR3 DNA follows: TGTGCCACCAGCCAACGTATACTAGCGGGAGGGAACAATGAGCAGTTCTTC.

This clonotype was found a few times. This sequence joins TRBV30 and TRBJ1-3; D is uncertain. V lost 0 bases and J lost 2, with 14 bases in between. Germline V gene data show CDR1 as GTSNPN and CDR2 as SVGIG (reference sequence). The CDR3 length is 16 residues. CDR3 DNA: TGTGCCTGGAGTGTACCGGAAAGGGCCCCTGGAAACACCATATATTTT. It is translated as CAWSVPERAPGNTIYF. Full variable domain (missing parts from reference TRBV30 and TRBJ1-3): SQTIHQWPATLVQPVGSPLSLECTVEGTSNPNLYWYRQAAGRGLQLLFYSVGIGQISSEVPQNLSASRPQDRQFILSSKKLLLSDSGFYLCAWSVPERAPGNTIYFGEGSWLTVV.

A few counts support this clonotype. This sequence joins TRBV7-6 and TRBJ2-3, with unresolved D. V lost 1 base to trimming and J lost 6 bases, with 11 bases between them. Germline CDR1 SGHVS, CDR2 FNYEAQ. The CDR3 runs to 14 residues. CDR3 bases: TGTGCCAGCAGCTTAGGGCGGCCGCCGGATACGCAGTATTTT. It codes for CASSLGRPPDTQYF. The full variable domain, rest sourced from reference TRBV7-6 and TRBJ2-3, is GAGVSQSPRYKVTKRGQDVALRCDPISGHVSLYWYRQALGQGPEFLTYFNYEAQQDKSGLPNDRFSAERPEGSISTLTIQRTEQRDSAMYRCASSLGRPPDTQYFGPGTRLTVL.

This clonotype has just a few counts. V is TRBV5-1 and J is TRBJ2-1, with D tentatively TRBD1 (5 bases). V lost 3 bases and J 1 base, leaving 20 bases between the germline ends. Germline CDR1 reads SGHRS; CDR2 reads YFSETQ. This CDR3 comprises 18 residues. CDR3 amino acids: CASSSDTRTPISYNEQFF. The CDR3, as DNA: TGCGCCAGCAGCTCGGACACCCGGACCCCCATTTCCTACAATGAGCAGTTCTTC.

In this sample, this clonotype turned up a few times. CDR3 coding DNA: TGTGCCAGCAGCTCGGGGTCGATTAGGGCTAATGAAAAACTGTTTTTT. It yields the protein CASSSGSIRANEKLFF. This chain joins TRBV5-5 and TRBJ1-4; no clear D gene. This CDR3 is built from 16 residues. Germline CDR1 is SGHKS and CDR2 is YYEKEE (reference sequence). V was trimmed by 3 bases and J by 3 bases, leaving 15 bases between them.

The chain recombines TRBV15 with TRBJ1-1; 7 bases match TRBD1. V gave up 6 bases and J gave up 0 bases; unmatched junction bases: 13. The germline V gene has CDR1 LNHNV and CDR2 YYDKDF (reference sequence). This CDR3 contains 17 residues. The CDR3: CATRGFPGQWMNTEAFF. The DNA of the CDR3 is TGTGCCACCAGAGGCTTCCCGGGACAGTGGATGAACACTGAAGCTTTCTTT.

This clonotype was counted a few times. V usage is TRBV12-3 or TRBV12-4 and J usage is TRBJ1-2; no reliable D call. This CDR3 is 15 amino acids long. V gave up 6 bases and J gave up 7 bases, with 21 bases separating them. The CDR3, as DNA: TGTGCCAGCAGCCCCGTGGGCAGGACCCGGCTTGGCTACACCTTC. Encoded protein: CASSPVGRTRLGYTF.

The chain employs TRBV6-1 and TRBJ2-1; D not certain. The CDR3 spans 14 residues. The V end lost 6 bases, the J end lost 8 bases, and 17 bases lay between the germline ends. Germline V gene data show CDR1 as MNHNS and CDR2 as SASEGT. The CDR3 sequence is CASRPKVSGHEQFF. The CDR3 DNA reads TGTGCCAGCAGGCCGAAGGTCTCGGGTCATGAGCAGTTCTTC.

The V gene is TRBV3-1, the J gene TRBJ2-7, with D tentatively TRBD1 or TRBD2 (5 bases each). This CDR3 is built from 17 residues. Germline CDR1 is LGHDT and CDR2 is YNNKEL (reference sequence). V gave up 0 bases and J gave up 2 bases, with 17 bases separating them. The CDR3 DNA reads as TGTGCCAGCAGCCAAGAGGACTCCGCACTAGGGGCCTACGAGCAGTACTTC. It encodes CASSQEDSALGAYEQYF.

The chain has TRBV27 and TRBJ2-1, with D possibly matching TRBD2 (5 bases). The CDR3 sequence is 16 residues long. Trimming left V 6 bases short and J 0 bases short, with 15 bases between. Germline lookup yields CDR1 MNHEY and CDR2 SMNVEV (reference sequence). The CDR3 region has the DNA TGTGCCAGCAGCTCCCGCCCGGGGAGCTCCTACAATGAGCAGTTCTTC. Translating it yields CASSSRPGSSYNEQFF.